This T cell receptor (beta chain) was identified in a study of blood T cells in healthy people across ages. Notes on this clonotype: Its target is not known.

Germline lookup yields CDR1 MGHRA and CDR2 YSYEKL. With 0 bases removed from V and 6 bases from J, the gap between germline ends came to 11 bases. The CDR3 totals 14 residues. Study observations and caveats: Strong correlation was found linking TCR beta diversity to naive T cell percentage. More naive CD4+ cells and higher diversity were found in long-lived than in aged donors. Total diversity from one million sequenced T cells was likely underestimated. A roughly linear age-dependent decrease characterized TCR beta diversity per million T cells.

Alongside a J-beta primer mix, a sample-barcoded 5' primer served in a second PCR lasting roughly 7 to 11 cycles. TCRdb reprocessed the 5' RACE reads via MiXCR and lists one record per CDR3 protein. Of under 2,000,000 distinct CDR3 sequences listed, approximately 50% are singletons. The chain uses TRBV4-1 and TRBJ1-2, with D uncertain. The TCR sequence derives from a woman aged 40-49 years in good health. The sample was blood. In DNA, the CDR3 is TGCGCCAGCAGCCAAGATATTCCCGGTGATGGCTACACCTTC. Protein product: CASSQDIPGDGYTF.